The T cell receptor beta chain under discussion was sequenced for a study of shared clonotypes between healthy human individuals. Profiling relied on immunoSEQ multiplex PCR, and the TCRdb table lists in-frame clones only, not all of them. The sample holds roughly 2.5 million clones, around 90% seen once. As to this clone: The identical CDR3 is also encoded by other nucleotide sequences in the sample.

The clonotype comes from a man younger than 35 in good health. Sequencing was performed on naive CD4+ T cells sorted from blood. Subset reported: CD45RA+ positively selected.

The CDR3 DNA follows: TGTGCCAGCAGTGAGGGAGGCGATACGCAGTATTTT. Translation gives CASSEGGDTQYF. The genes are TRBV2 and TRBJ2-3; the D gene is possibly TRBD2 (6 bases). The germline gives CDR1 SNHLY, CDR2 FYNNEI. The CDR3 contains 12 residues. V lost 3 bases and J lost 6, with 7 bases in between.